This T cell receptor (beta chain) is from a study of T cells in localized non-small cell lung cancer. Profiling relied on immunoSEQ multiplex PCR, and the TCRdb table lists in-frame clones only, not all of them. The sample lists some 55,000 clones, around four fifths seen once, with just under 20% in the top ten. Germline V gene lookup returns CDR1 SGHRS and CDR2 YFSETQ. This CDR3 has 12 residues. Trimming left V 4 bases short and J 3 bases short, with 7 bases between. The study's findings and limits: Sequence data derive from only one tumor region, so heterogeneity remains possible. In adjacent lung appeared a median about 58 of the top 100 tumor clones. An association was observed between higher blood T cell density and longer overall survival.

This clone was counted between two and nine times. Its target is unknown. J is TRBJ1-1 and V is TRBV5-1; D gene uncertain. The source is a female donor of 60 years or more with stage II squamous cell lung carcinoma. The sequencing used peripheral blood, collected before any cancer treatment. The CDR3 nucleotides are TGCGCCAGCAGCCAACGGGACACTGAAGCTTTCTTT. Encoded protein: CASSQRDTEAFF.